These T cell receptor beta chains were read from a single sample in a study of type 1 and type 2 diabetes patients. TCRdb re-called the multiplex PCR reads through MiXCR, storing one row per CDR3 protein. This table holds approximately 260,000 distinct CDR3 sequences, roughly 44% found once. Sequenced sample: peripheral blood mononuclear cells (PBMCs). The receptors shown here come from a young man with type 2 diabetes. CDR3s include the opening cysteine and the closing phenylalanine or tryptophan. Each record gives: J gene, clone size, CDR3 length, D gene, V gene, CDR3 DNA, CDR3 protein. D genes are given only for firm matches. Clone size is not always given. Where it is, it says once, few, many or a class for expanded clones.

TRBJ2-2,NA,16,NA,TRBV19,TGTGCCACCAAAACCTCAACAGGGAATACTCACGGGGAGCTGTTTTTT,CATKTSTGNTHGELFF
TRBJ2-7,NA,13,NA,TRBV27,TGTGCCAGCAGTTTGGGCTCTAGCGTCGAGCAGTACTTC,CASSLGSSVEQYF
TRBJ2-1,NA,11,NA,TRBV20-1,TGCAGTGCTAGGGATGACCTTGAGCAGTTCTTC,CSARDDLEQFF
TRBJ1-5,NA,15,TRBD1,TRBV28,TGTGCCAGCAGCCGATTAGACAGGGGCAATCAGCCCCAGCATTTT,CASSRLDRGNQPQHF
TRBJ2-7,many,13,NA,TRBV27,TGTGCCAGCAGTTTGGTACGGAACTACGAGCAGTACTTC,CASSLVRNYEQYF
TRBJ1-6,few,14,TRBD1,TRBV5-1,TGCGCCAGCAGACTCGGGACAGCCAATTCACCCCTCCACTTT,CASRLGTANSPLHF
TRBJ1-6,NA,14,NA,TRBV3-1,TGTGCCAGCAGCCCGACAGAAAATGATACACCCCTCCACTTT,CASSPTENDTPLHF
TRBJ2-1,NA,17,TRBD2,TRBV19,TGTGCCAGTAGTATCCCGGGACTAGCGGGGGGCAACAATGAGCAGTTCTTC,CASSIPGLAGGNNEQFF
TRBJ2-5,NA,14,TRBD1,TRBV10-1,TGCGCCAGCAGGTTAACTGGGGACAGGGAGACCCAGTACTTC,CASRLTGDRETQYF
TRBJ2-5,NA,15,TRBD2,TRBV14,TGTGCCAGCAGCCAAGATCTAGCGGGGGAAGAGACCCAGTACTTC,CASSQDLAGEETQYF
TRBJ2-7,NA,18,TRBD1,TRBV7-2,TGTGCCAGCAGCTACCAAGCAGGGACAGCCCCCGTAACCTACGAGCAGTACTTC,CASSYQAGTAPVTYEQYF
TRBJ1-2,NA,15,NA,TRBV4-3,TGCGCCAGCAGCCAAGATAGTCGGGGAGACCATGGCTACACCTTC,CASSQDSRGDHGYTF
TRBJ2-7,NA,13,NA,TRBV11-2,TGTGCCAGCAGCAGGGACCCCGAGTACGAGCAGTACTTC,CASSRDPEYEQYF
TRBJ2-2,NA,14,NA,TRBV7-3,TGTGCCAGCCGGGTACAGGGTAGCACCGGGGAGCTGTTTTTT,CASRVQGSTGELFF
TRBJ2-2,NA,13,TRBD1,TRBV20-1,TGCAGTGCTATCCGACAGGGTGCCGGGGAGCTGTTTTTT,CSAIRQGAGELFF
TRBJ2-2,few,14,NA,TRBV7-3,TGTGCCAGCAGCTTGTACCAGGGTATCGGGGAGCTGTTTTTT,CASSLYQGIGELFF
TRBJ2-7,NA,15,NA,TRBV20-1,TGCAGTGCTAGAGATCTTCATCAGGACGCCTACGAGCAGTACTTC,CSARDLHQDAYEQYF
TRBJ1-5,NA,15,NA,TRBV19,TGTGCCAGTAGTATTGGTGTGGGCCTAAATCAGCCCCAGCATTTT,CASSIGVGLNQPQHF
TRBJ1-1,NA,15,NA,TRBV9,TGTGCCAGCAGCGGGGCTACAGGATTGAACACTGAAGCTTTCTTT,CASSGATGLNTEAFF
TRBJ1-2,NA,15,NA,TRBV19,TGTGCCAGTAGTCTGTCCGCCAGTTCAAACTATGGCTACACCTTC,CASSLSASSNYGYTF
TRBJ1-5,NA,14,NA,TRBV27,TGTGCCAGCAGGGAACAGGGTAGCAATCAGCCCCAGCATTTT,CASREQGSNQPQHF
TRBJ1-1,NA,13,NA,TRBV19,TGTGCCAGTAGTATTGCCGGTGCGGCAGAAGCTTTCTTT,CASSIAGAAEAFF
TRBJ1-5,NA,15,TRBD1,TRBV2,TGTGCCAGCAGTGTCCGACAGGGAGGCAATCAGCCCCAGCATTTT,CASSVRQGGNQPQHF
TRBJ2-5,NA,15,NA,TRBV20-1,TGCAGTGCCCCCCAAGCGGCACAGGTCAAAGAGACCCAGTACTTC,CSAPQAAQVKETQYF
TRBJ2-7,NA,14,TRBD1,TRBV13,TGTGCCAGCAGTGGGGACAGGGGTTTCGGCGAGCAGTACTTC,CASSGDRGFGEQYF
TRBJ2-7,NA,15,TRBD2,TRBV5-1,TGCGCCAGCAGTGGGGTTCAGGGAGGGTGGTGGAAGCAGTACTTC,CASSGVQGGWWKQYF
TRBJ2-5,NA,11,NA,TRBV12-5,TGTGCTAGTGGTTTGGTGGGGAACCAGTACTTC,CASGLVGNQYF
TRBJ2-5,NA,13,NA,TRBV10-3,TGTGCCATCAGGGCAGGGCTACAAGAGACCCAGTACTTC,CAIRAGLQETQYF
TRBJ2-1,few,17,TRBD2,TRBV30,TGTGCCTGGAGTCACTCAAGGACTAGCGGGAGGGCGAATGAGCAGTTCTTC,CAWSHSRTSGRANEQFF
TRBJ2-7,NA,16,NA,TRBV4-3,TGCGCCAGCAGCCAGCCCGGGACACCGAGCTCCTACGAGCAGTACTTC,CASSQPGTPSSYEQYF
TRBJ2-7,NA,16,TRBD2,TRBV9,TGTGCCAGCAGCCACCTCGGCGGGCGGGGGTCACTCGAGCAGTACTTC,CASSHLGGRGSLEQYF
TRBJ1-6,few,16,TRBD1,TRBV5-1,TGCGCCAGCAGCTTCGGTTCGAGACAGGGGAATTCACCCCTCCACTTT,CASSFGSRQGNSPLHF
TRBJ2-5,NA,12,NA,TRBV20-1,TGCAGTGCTCCAGGGCGGGACCAGACCCAGCGCTTC,CSAPGRDQTQRF
TRBJ2-1,NA,15,TRBD2,TRBV15,TGTGCCACCAGCAGAGTCGCTAGCGGATACAATGAGCAGTTCTTC,CATSRVASGYNEQFF
TRBJ2-1,NA,13,NA,TRBV3-1,TGTGCCAGCAGCCAAGGCACCTACAATGAGCAGTTCTTC,CASSQGTYNEQFF
TRBJ2-7,NA,15,NA,TRBV27,TGTGCCAGCGGGATAATAGCCGGGGCCGACTACGAGCAGTACTTC,CASGIIAGADYEQYF
TRBJ2-3,NA,13,NA,TRBV19,TGTGCCAGTAGTATAGGGCCCGACAGGATTCAGTATTTT,CASSIGPDRIQYF
TRBJ2-2,NA,14,TRBD2,TRBV28,TGTGCAACCAGGTGGGCGGGGGACACCGGGGAGCTGTTTTTT,CATRWAGDTGELFF
TRBJ2-7,few,15,TRBD1,TRBV6-5,TGTGCCAGCAGTTACGGCAGGGGGAGATTGTACGAGCAGTACTTC,CASSYGRGRLYEQYF
TRBJ1-4,NA,14,NA,TRBV6-4,TGTGCCAGACCCGCAGTAGGGCTGGGTGAAAAACTGTTTTTT,CARPAVGLGEKLFF
TRBJ2-7,NA,16,NA,TRBV10-3,TGTGCCATCAGTGAGCTCCGGGACAAAAACTCCTACGAGCAGTACTTC,CAISELRDKNSYEQYF
TRBJ2-5,NA,17,NA,TRBV7-2,TGTGCCAGCAGTGAAGGGGCCGGGACAACGGATCGAGAGACCCAGTACTTC,CASSEGAGTTDRETQYF
TRBJ2-6,NA,15,TRBD1,TRBV7-3,TGTGCCAGCAGCCCAGACAGGGCTGGGGCCAACGTCCTGACTTTC,CASSPDRAGANVLTF
TRBJ1-5,once,15,TRBD1,TRBV6-5,TGTGCCAGCAGCCCGGACAGGGGATCCAATCAGCCCCAGCATTTT,CASSPDRGSNQPQHF
TRBJ2-1,NA,14,NA,TRBV10-1,TGCGCCAGCAATGAGTCGTCGAGCGGGAATGAGCAGTTCTTC,CASNESSSGNEQFF